The text below deals with one TCR beta chain. Its antigen is undetermined. V lost 4 bases and J 4 bases, leaving 4 bases between the germline ends. The germline CDR1 and CDR2 sequences are MNHEY and SVGAGI. This CDR3 has 12 amino acids. The data belong to a study of T cells in localized non-small cell lung cancer. Broader study findings: The highest T cell clonality was in uninvolved adjacent lung, above tumor.

Profiling relied on immunoSEQ multiplex PCR, and the TCRdb table lists in-frame clones only, not all of them. This repertoire shows tens of thousands of clones, approximately 93% found once; its top ten account for approximately 20%. The chain recombines TRBV6-5 with TRBJ2-2; no reliable D call. Sequenced material: peripheral blood, taken before any cancer treatment. This receptor was identified in a man between 40 and 69 years old with stage I lung adenocarcinoma. The chain's CDR3 is CASSFSTGELFF. The CDR3 region has the DNA TGTGCCAGCAGTTTTTCCACCGGGGAGCTGTTTTTT.